The present T cell receptor (beta chain) was sequenced within a study of T-cell reconstitution after alpha-beta-depleted transplantation in children. Trimming left V 2 bases short and J 1 base short, with 11 bases between. This CDR3 contains 15 residues. Germline-derived CDR1 and CDR2 are MGHRA and YSYEKL. Unique molecular identifiers were incorporated into the prepared TCRbeta library. TCRdb re-called the PCR reads with MiXCR, one entry per CDR3 protein. In the table there are about 500,000 distinct CDR3 sequences, about 31% of which are singletons. The chain joins TRBV4-1 to TRBJ1-1; tentative D call: TRBD1 (5 bases). The TCR sequence derives from a human donor who donated a stem cell graft to a child with aplastic anemia. The material sequenced was PBMCs from the stem cell graft donor, taken from the stem cell graft. CDR3 DNA sequence: TGCGCCAGCAGCCAAAGCGACAGATGGAACACTGAAGCTTTCTTT. Protein sequence: CASSQSDRWNTEAFF.